The 5 T cell receptor beta chains in this list originate from one sample, sequenced in a study of shared T cell receptors in the human thymus. Profiling relied on immunoSEQ multiplex PCR, and the TCRdb table lists in-frame clones only, not all of them. The table records under 700,000 clones, around 82% of them present only once. The same data also went into a second study, on human thymus T cells.

Input material: thymocytes. The receptors were sampled from a boy under three years old with a congenital heart defect.

This clone was picked up a small number of times. The V and J genes are TRBV27 and TRBJ2-4; possible D gene TRBD2, 6 bases. The CDR3 totals 15 residues. The germline V gene has CDR1 MNHEY and CDR2 SMNVEV (reference sequence). V was trimmed by 2 bases and J by 0 bases, leaving 8 bases between them. The CDR3 reads CASSLQGLAKNIQYF. CDR3 nucleotide sequence: TGTGCCAGCAGTTTACAGGGACTAGCCAAAAACATTCAGTACTTC.

The rearrangement links TRBV30 to TRBJ2-5; TRBD1 matches at 9 bases. The CDR3 is made up of 15 amino acids. J was trimmed by 0 bases and V by 3 bases; bases with no gene match: 5. Germline assignment: CDR1 GTSNPN and CDR2 SVGIG (reference sequence). CDR3 residues: CAWSGTGMNQETQYF. The CDR3 DNA reads TGTGCCTGGAGCGGGACAGGGATGAACCAAGAGACCCAGTACTTC.

This chain uses TRBV29-1 with TRBJ2-7; D may be TRBD2 (6 bases). Between the trimmed V and J ends, which lost 6 bases and 5 bases, there was a span of 14 bases. From germline, CDR1 is SQVTM and CDR2 ANQGSEA. The CDR3 runs 12 residues. This chain's CDR3 is CSVEKGRHEQYF. The CDR3 coding sequence is TGCAGCGTCGAGAAGGGGAGGCACGAGCAGTACTTC.

This clone was detected a few times. The gene calls are TRBV9 and TRBJ1-5; 11 nucleotides agree with TRBD1. The germline CDR1 and CDR2 sequences are SGDLS and YYNGEE. Trimming cost V 3 bases and J 8 bases; bases outside gene matches: 4. The CDR3 runs to 14 residues. As DNA, the CDR3 is TGTGCCAGCAGCGGGACAGGGGGCAGGGAGCCCCAGCATTTT. The encoded protein is CASSGTGGREPQHF.

V usage is TRBV28 and J usage is TRBJ2-1, with a tentative D call TRBD2 (5 bases). Trimming pared 5 bases from V and 4 bases from J, leaving 15 bases between. The CDR3 length is 15 residues. CDR1 is MDHEN, CDR2 SYDVKM, per germline. The CDR3 coding sequence is TGTGCCAGCAGTGGATATGCTGGACTTTACAATGAGCAGTTCTTC. Protein: CASSGYAGLYNEQFF.